This T cell receptor beta chain originates from a study of beta chain features in type 1 diabetes. V was pared by 5 bases and J by 4 bases, with 6 bases of the junction left unmatched. This CDR3 contains 14 residues. CDR1 and CDR2 from the germline V gene are SGHTA and FQGNSA. The isolated RNA, all of it, was reverse transcribed, so expressed TCRB transcripts were what got sequenced. TCRdb's copy holds only in-frame clones and misses some; the assay was immunoSEQ multiplex PCR. The table includes roughly 400,000 clones, 11% to 15% detected once. The sample holds a few counts of this clone. The clonotype comes from a man aged 25 to 45 in good health. This chain connects TRBV7-2 to TRBJ2-5; 8 bases fit TRBD1. Input material: naive CD4+ T cells from blood. CDR3 DNA sequence: TGTGCCAGCAGCCCGAGGACAGGGACAGAGACCCAGTACTTC. This sequence encodes CASSPRTGTETQYF.